These 2 T cell receptor beta chains were sequenced from one sample in a study of cytomegalovirus exposure and HLA in healthy donors. Use of 60 Vbeta and 13 Jbeta primers characterized the PCR. Method: immunoSEQ multiplex PCR; TCRdb's copy keeps in-frame clones and lacks some. Found here are about 150,000 clones, 85% of them singletons; the top ten hold more than 2%. Sequenced input: PBMCs. The receptors were gathered from a woman aged 18 to 35 in good health and CMV-seronegative.

The CDR3 sequence: CAISELTGGEQYF. The CDR3 region has the DNA TGTGCCATCAGTGAGCTGACAGGGGGCGAGCAGTACTTC. The V and J genes are TRBV10-3 and TRBJ2-7; 9 positions agree with TRBD1. V dropped 2 bases and J dropped 6; count of bases not matched to a gene: 2. There are 13 residues in the CDR3. Germline CDR1 is ENHRY and CDR2 is SYGVKD.

The chain has TRBV7-2 and TRBJ1-5; D is perhaps TRBD1 (6 bases). Trimming took 4 bases from V and 1 from J, leaving 11 bases between them. Germline CDR1 SGHTA, CDR2 FQGNSA. This CDR3 is built from 15 residues. The CDR3 loop reads CASSWGGQSNQPQHF. The DNA for the CDR3 is TGTGCCAGCAGCTGGGGGGGGCAGAGCAATCAGCCCCAGCATTTT.